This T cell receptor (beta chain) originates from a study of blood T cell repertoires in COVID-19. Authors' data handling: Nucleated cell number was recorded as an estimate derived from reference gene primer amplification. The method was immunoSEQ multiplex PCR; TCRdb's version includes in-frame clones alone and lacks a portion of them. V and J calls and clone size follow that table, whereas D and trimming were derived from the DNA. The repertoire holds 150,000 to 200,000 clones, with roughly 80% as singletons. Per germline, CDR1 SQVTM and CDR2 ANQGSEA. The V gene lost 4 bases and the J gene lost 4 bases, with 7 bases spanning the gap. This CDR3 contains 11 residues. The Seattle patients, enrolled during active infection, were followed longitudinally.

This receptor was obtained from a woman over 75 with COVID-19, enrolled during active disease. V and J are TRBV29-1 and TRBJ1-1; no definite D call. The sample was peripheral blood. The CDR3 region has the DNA TGCAGCGTTGTCGGTCTCACTGAAGCTTTCTTT. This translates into CSVVGLTEAFF.